This T cell receptor (beta chain) is drawn from a study of OX40 agonist ivuxolimab in advanced cancers. About the research overall: Antecedent anti-PD-1, anti-PD-L1 or anti-CTLA-4 therapy was permissible, with approximately 44% having received some.

Sequencing used immunoSEQ multiplex PCR; TCRdb keeps in-frame clones, though not all of them. The data hold 100,000 to 150,000 clones, with around 90% observed a single time. Sequences were derived from CD4+ or CD8+ T cells sorted from blood, sampled in a trial of the OX40 agonist ivuxolimab. The receptor was derived from an adult with an advanced solid tumor such as melanoma, head and neck, liver or kidney cancer.

CDR3 protein: CASSVDSATYNEQFF. The DNA of the CDR3 is TGTGCCAGCAGCGTAGACAGCGCAACCTACAATGAGCAGTTCTTC. V and J are TRBV9 and TRBJ2-1; D unclear. The CDR3 loop spans 15 amino acids. The germline V and J ends were trimmed by 0 bases and 2 bases, with 9 bases remaining between them. From germline, CDR1 is SGDLS and CDR2 YYNGEE.